These T cell receptor beta chains were read from a single sample in a study of blood T cell repertoires in COVID-19. TCRdb keeps only in-frame clones here, not all; method: immunoSEQ multiplex PCR. In the table there are 490,000 or so clones, around 85% of which are singletons. The source material was PBMCs or T cells enriched from blood (not recorded which). These receptors were taken from a woman aged 55-69 years who had recovered from COVID-19. Both conserved end residues are part of each CDR3. The D gene is left open where the match is weak. Size tells how often a clone was seen (once, few, many) or the class of an expanded clone, and some rows leave it out.

- | - | TRBJ1-2 | TRBV19 | CATYNQDRNYGYTF | TGTGCCACATACAACCAAGACAGGAACTATGGCTACACCTTC
TRBD1 | - | TRBJ2-4 | TRBV9 | CASSSSGQGVIQYF | TGTGCCAGCAGCTCCTCGGGACAGGGGGTCATTCAGTACTTC
- | - | TRBJ1-1 | TRBV24-1 | CATSDGGGGAEAFF | TGTGCCACCAGTGATGGGGGAGGCGGGGCTGAAGCTTTCTTT
- | - | TRBJ1-6 | TRBV6-5 | CASSRRTGLDSPLHF | TGTGCCAGCAGCCGCCGTACAGGGTTGGATTCACCCCTCCACTTT
TRBD1 | - | TRBJ1-2 | TRBV30 | CAWSAPGTGGAGGYTF | TGTGCCTGGAGTGCCCCCGGGACAGGGGGAGCAGGGGGCTACACCTTC
TRBD1 | - | TRBJ1-5 | TRBV19 | CASVQGNQPQHF | TGTGCCAGCGTACAGGGGAATCAGCCCCAGCATTTT
TRBD2 | - | TRBJ2-7 | TRBV6-5 | CASRRTSGGTHEQYF | TGTGCCAGCAGGCGAACTAGCGGGGGGACCCACGAGCAGTACTTC
- | - | TRBJ1-6 | TRBV6-5 | CASSNDREGDSPLHF | TGTGCCAGCAGTAACGACCGGGAGGGAGATTCACCCCTCCACTTT
- | - | TRBJ2-5 | TRBV10-2 | CASSREPETQYF | TGCGCCAGCAGTCGAGAGCCAGAGACCCAGTACTTC
TRBD1 | - | TRBJ1-3 | TRBV18 | CASSLDRGLSGNTIYF | TGTGCCAGCTCACTGGACAGGGGTCTCTCTGGAAACACCATATATTTT
- | - | TRBJ2-2 | TRBV6-5 | CASRRRQNTGELFF | TGTGCCAGCAGACGTAGACAGAACACCGGGGAGCTGTTTTTT
TRBD1 | - | TRBJ1-3 | TRBV20-1 | CSASSPGQGVNTIYF | TGCAGTGCTAGTAGCCCGGGACAGGGTGTAAACACCATATATTTT
- | - | TRBJ1-2 | TRBV12-3/TRBV12-4 | CASTLTGDYGYTF | TGTGCCAGCACCCTCACCGGGGACTATGGCTACACCTTC
- | once | TRBJ1-2 | TRBV11-2 | CASSPPYSGYTF | TGTGCCAGCAGCCCTCCTTACAGTGGCTACACCTTC
TRBD1 | - | TRBJ1-5 | TRBV6-1 | CASSEEQGAGQPQHF | TGTGCCAGCAGTGAAGAACAGGGGGCGGGACAGCCCCAGCATTTT
TRBD1 | once | TRBJ2-2 | TRBV5-1 | CASSPRNTGGLTGELFF | TGCGCCAGCAGCCCCCGGAACACAGGGGGCTTGACCGGGGAGCTGTTTTTT
TRBD1 | - | TRBJ1-1 | TRBV2 | CASSARPGQGASEAFF | TGTGCCAGCAGTGCCAGGCCGGGACAGGGGGCCAGTGAAGCTTTCTTT
- | - | TRBJ2-3 | TRBV7-2 | CASSLWGSRGQYF | TGTGCCAGCAGCTTGTGGGGGTCGCGGGGGCAGTATTTT
- | once | TRBJ1-6 | TRBV2 | CASSASWDIHSPLHF | TGTGCCAGCAGTGCGAGCTGGGACATTCATTCACCCCTCCACTTT
- | - | TRBJ1-2 | TRBV4-2 | CASSHFLTGFKGDYGYTF | TGTGCCAGCAGCCATTTCCTAACAGGCTTTAAGGGGGACTATGGCTACACCTTC
TRBD1 | once | TRBJ2-3 | TRBV7-2 | CASRSRQGGTDTQYF | TGTGCCAGCAGATCCCGACAGGGAGGCACAGATACGCAGTATTTT
TRBD1 | - | TRBJ1-1 | TRBV29-1 | CSVMDRTMNTEAFF | TGCAGCGTTATGGACAGGACCATGAACACTGAAGCTTTCTTT
TRBD2 | - | TRBJ2-5 | TRBV27 | CASTGTSQETQYF | TGTGCCAGCACCGGGACTAGTCAAGAGACCCAGTACTTC
TRBD1 | - | TRBJ1-6 | TRBV5-1 | CASSFTGDIGVDNSPLHF | TGCGCCAGCAGTTTTACAGGGGATATAGGGGTGGATAATTCACCCCTCCACTTT
- | - | TRBJ1-2 | TRBV5-5 | CASSLVSSYGYTF | TGTGCCAGCAGCTTGGTGTCCAGCTATGGCTACACCTTC
TRBD2 | - | TRBJ2-3 | TRBV7-2 | CASSLTSGGGNTQYF | TGTGCCAGCAGTCTAACTAGCGGGGGGGGGAATACGCAGTATTTT
TRBD1 | - | TRBJ2-5 | TRBV10-3 | CAIKEGAGETQYF | TGTGCCATCAAAGAGGGGGCTGGGGAGACCCAGTACTTC
TRBD1 | - | TRBJ1-3 | TRBV5-4 | CASSLAGGGNTIYF | TGTGCCAGCAGCTTGGCAGGGGGTGGAAACACCATATATTTT
- | - | TRBJ1-4 | TRBV5-1 | CASSSTGHSNEKLFF | TGCGCCAGCAGTTCTACGGGACACTCTAATGAAAAACTGTTTTTT
TRBD1 | - | TRBJ1-2 | TRBV5-6 | CASGQVNYGYTF | TGTGCCAGCGGACAGGTTAACTATGGCTACACCTTC
TRBD2 | - | TRBJ2-1 | TRBV6-5 | CASSYSGGNNEQFF | TGTGCCAGCAGTTACAGCGGGGGGAACAATGAGCAGTTCTTC
- | - | TRBJ1-5 | TRBV15 | CATSRPTGHHNQPQHF | TGTGCCACCAGCAGGCCAACGGGACACCACAATCAGCCCCAGCATTTT
- | few | TRBJ1-1 | TRBV2 | CASSDREAEAFF | TGTGCCAGCAGTGACAGGGAAGCTGAAGCTTTCTTT
TRBD2 | - | TRBJ2-7 | TRBV5-1 | CASSLGTSGAPSYEQYF | TGCGCCAGCAGCCTTGGGACTAGCGGGGCCCCCTCCTACGAGCAGTACTTC
- | once | TRBJ2-5 | TRBV6-5 | CASSHPGLKRETQYF | TGTGCCAGCAGTCATCCGGGACTCAAGAGGGAGACCCAGTACTTC
- | - | TRBJ2-5 | TRBV5-1 | CASRGYQETQYF | TGCGCCTCAAGGGGCTACCAAGAGACCCAGTACTTC
TRBD1 | - | TRBJ2-2 | TRBV24-1 | CATSVTGVGTGELFF | TGTGCCACCAGCGTGACAGGGGTGGGCACCGGGGAGCTGTTTTTT
- | few | TRBJ1-2 | TRBV10-1 | CASSEGQNYGYTF | TGCGCCAGCAGTGAAGGACAGAACTATGGCTACACCTTC
TRBD2 | - | TRBJ2-2 | TRBV29-1 | CSVRGGPGPGELFF | TGCAGCGTTCGGGGGGGACCGGGCCCCGGGGAGCTGTTTTTT
- | - | TRBJ1-5 | TRBV5-1 | CASSPGGEQPQHF | TGCGCCAGCAGCCCGGGTGGGGAGCAGCCCCAGCATTTT
- | - | TRBJ1-4 | TRBV15 | CATSRDRGTNEKLFF | TGTGCCACCAGCAGAGACAGGGGAACTAATGAAAAACTGTTTTTT
- | - | TRBJ2-1 | TRBV6-5 | CASRKEGGYNEQFF | TGTGCCAGCAGAAAAGAGGGGGGGTACAATGAGCAGTTCTTC
TRBD1 | - | TRBJ2-6 | TRBV15 | CATSRDKGQPFSGANVLTF | TGTGCCACCAGCAGAGATAAGGGACAGCCCTTCTCTGGGGCCAACGTCCTGACTTTC
- | - | TRBJ2-3 | TRBV19 | CASSPLTSLTDTQYF | TGTGCCAGTAGTCCCCTAACTTCGCTCACAGATACGCAGTATTTT
TRBD1 | - | TRBJ2-6 | TRBV5-1 | CASRQGTGANVLTF | TGCGCCAGCCGACAGGGAACTGGGGCCAACGTCCTGACTTTC
- | - | TRBJ2-3 | TRBV29-1 | CSVDSFTDTQYF | TGCAGCGTTGACAGTTTCACAGATACGCAGTATTTT
- | - | TRBJ2-1 | TRBV19 | CASEGGGLVDEQFF | TGTGCCAGTGAAGGGGGTGGTTTAGTCGATGAGCAGTTCTTC
- | - | TRBJ2-4 | TRBV5-1 | CASSLGQTNKNIQYF | TGCGCCAGCAGCTTGGGACAGACCAACAAAAACATTCAGTACTTC
TRBD2 | - | TRBJ2-2 | TRBV9 | CASSATSGGRNTGELFF | TGTGCCAGCAGCGCAACTAGCGGGGGTCGGAACACCGGGGAGCTGTTTTTT
- | - | TRBJ1-2 | TRBV3-1/TRBV3-2 | CASSRQGNYGYTF | TGTGCCAGCAGTCGCCAGGGTAACTATGGCTACACCTTC
- | once | TRBJ1-2 | TRBV2 | CASSPNRVDYTF | TGTGCCAGCAGCCCAAACAGGGTTGACTACACCTTC
- | - | TRBJ1-6 | TRBV5-1 | CASSFSEVGHNSPLHF | TGCGCCAGCAGCTTCTCCGAGGTTGGCCATAATTCACCCCTCCACTTT
TRBD2 | - | TRBJ2-3 | TRBV5-1 | CASSLGLAGISDTQYF | TGCGCCAGCAGCTTGGGCCTAGCGGGGATTTCGGATACGCAGTATTTT
- | once | TRBJ2-6 | TRBV11-2 | CASSFHGQLLGEWANVLTF | TGTGCCAGCAGCTTTCATGGACAGTTACTCGGTGAATGGGCCAACGTCCTGACTTTC
- | - | TRBJ2-3 | TRBV7-8 | CASSQRAGDDHTQYF | TGTGCCAGCAGTCAGAGGGCAGGGGATGATCATACGCAGTATTTT
TRBD1 | - | TRBJ2-5 | TRBV7-7 | CASSLAGRTGQETQYF | TGTGCCAGCAGCTTAGCGGGCCGGACAGGTCAAGAGACCCAGTACTTC